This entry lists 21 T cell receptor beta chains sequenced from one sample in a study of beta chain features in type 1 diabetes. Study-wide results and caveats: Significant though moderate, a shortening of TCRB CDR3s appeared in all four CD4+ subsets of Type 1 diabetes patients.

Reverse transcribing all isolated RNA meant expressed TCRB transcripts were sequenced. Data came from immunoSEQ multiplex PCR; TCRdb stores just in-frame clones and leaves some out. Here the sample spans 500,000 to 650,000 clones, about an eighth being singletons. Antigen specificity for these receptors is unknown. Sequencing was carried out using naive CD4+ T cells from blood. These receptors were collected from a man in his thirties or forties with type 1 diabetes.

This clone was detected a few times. DNA for the CDR3: TGTGCCAGCAGCCATCGACTAGCGGGGCTTTACTCTGGGGCCAACGTCCTGACTTTC. Encoded protein: CASSHRLAGLYSGANVLTF. V usage is TRBV7-2 and J usage is TRBJ2-6; the match to TRBD2 covers 11 bases. The CDR3 runs 19 residues. V was pared by 5 bases and J by 0 bases, with 9 bases of the junction left unmatched. The germline CDR1 and CDR2 sequences are SGHTA and FQGNSA.

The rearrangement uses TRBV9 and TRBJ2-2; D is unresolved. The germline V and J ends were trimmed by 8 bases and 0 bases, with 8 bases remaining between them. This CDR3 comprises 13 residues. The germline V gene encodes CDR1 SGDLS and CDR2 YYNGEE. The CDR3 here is CASQSPNTGELFF. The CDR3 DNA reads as TGTGCCAGTCAAAGCCCGAACACCGGGGAGCTGTTTTTT.

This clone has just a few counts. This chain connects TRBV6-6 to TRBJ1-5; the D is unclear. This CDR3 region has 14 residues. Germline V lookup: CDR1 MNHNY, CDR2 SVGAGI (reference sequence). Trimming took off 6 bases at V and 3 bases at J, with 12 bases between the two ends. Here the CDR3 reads CASRSSDDNQPQHF. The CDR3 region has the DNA TGTGCCAGCAGGAGCTCGGACGACAATCAGCCCCAGCATTTT.

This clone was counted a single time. This chain's CDR3 is CASSHRGTEAFF. The CDR3 nucleotides are TGTGCCAGCAGTCACAGGGGCACTGAAGCTTTCTTT. The V call is TRBV6-6, the J call TRBJ1-1; 7 bases fit TRBD1. Per the germline V gene, CDR1 is MNHNY and CDR2 is SVGAGI (reference sequence). Trimming at V came to 5 bases and at J to 4 bases, leaving 1 base not matched to a gene. CDR3 size: 12 residues.

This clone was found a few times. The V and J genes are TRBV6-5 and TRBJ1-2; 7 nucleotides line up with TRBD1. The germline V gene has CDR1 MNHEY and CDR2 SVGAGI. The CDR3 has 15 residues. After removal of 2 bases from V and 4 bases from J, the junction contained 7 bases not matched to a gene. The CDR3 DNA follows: TGTGCCAGCAGTTACGCGGACAGGCCTATCTATGGCTACACCTTC. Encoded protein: CASSYADRPIYGYTF.

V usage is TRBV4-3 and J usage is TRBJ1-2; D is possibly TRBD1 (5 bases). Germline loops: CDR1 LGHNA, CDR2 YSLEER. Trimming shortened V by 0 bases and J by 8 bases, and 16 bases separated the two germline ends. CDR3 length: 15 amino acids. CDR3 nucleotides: TGCGCCAGCAGCCAAGATGGCGACAGCCGCGCGGGCTACACCTTC. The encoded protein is CASSQDGDSRAGYTF.

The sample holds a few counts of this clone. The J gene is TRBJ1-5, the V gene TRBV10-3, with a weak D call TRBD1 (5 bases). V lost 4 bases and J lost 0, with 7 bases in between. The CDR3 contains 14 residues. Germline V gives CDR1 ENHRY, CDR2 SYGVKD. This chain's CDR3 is CAISGQNSNQPQHF. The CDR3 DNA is TGTGCCATCAGTGGACAGAATAGCAATCAGCCCCAGCATTTT.

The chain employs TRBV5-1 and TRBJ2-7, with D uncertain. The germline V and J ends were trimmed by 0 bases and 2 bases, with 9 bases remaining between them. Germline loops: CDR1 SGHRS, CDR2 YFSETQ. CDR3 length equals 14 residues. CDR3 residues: CASSLAGFTYEQYF. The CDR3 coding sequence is TGCGCCAGCAGCTTGGCCGGGTTTACCTACGAGCAGTACTTC.

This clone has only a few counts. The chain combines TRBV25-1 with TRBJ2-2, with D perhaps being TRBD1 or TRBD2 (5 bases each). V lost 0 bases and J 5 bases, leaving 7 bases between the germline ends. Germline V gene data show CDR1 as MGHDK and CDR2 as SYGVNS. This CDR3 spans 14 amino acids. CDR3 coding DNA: TGTGCCAGCAGTGAATATGGGGGTACCGGGGAGCTGTTTTTT. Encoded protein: CASSEYGGTGELFF.

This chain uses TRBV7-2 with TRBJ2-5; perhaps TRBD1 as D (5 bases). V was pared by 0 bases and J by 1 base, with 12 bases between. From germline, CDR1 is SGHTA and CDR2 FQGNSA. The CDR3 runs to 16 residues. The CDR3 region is CASSLALQGFQETQYF. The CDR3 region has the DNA TGTGCCAGCAGCTTAGCGCTGCAGGGTTTCCAAGAGACCCAGTACTTC.

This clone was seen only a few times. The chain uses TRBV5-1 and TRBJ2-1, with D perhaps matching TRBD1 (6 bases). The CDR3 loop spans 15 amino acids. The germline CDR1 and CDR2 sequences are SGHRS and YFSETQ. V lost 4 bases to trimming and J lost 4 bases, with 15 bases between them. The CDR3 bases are TGCGCCAGCAGCCACCAGCCTGGACAGTACAATGAGCAGTTCTTC. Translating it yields CASSHQPGQYNEQFF.

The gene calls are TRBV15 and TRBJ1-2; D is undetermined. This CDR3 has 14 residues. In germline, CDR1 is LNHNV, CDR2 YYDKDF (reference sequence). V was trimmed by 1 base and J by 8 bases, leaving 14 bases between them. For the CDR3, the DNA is TGTGCCACCAGCAGAGTGGCCGGCGACGGGGGCTACACCTTC. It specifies CATSRVAGDGGYTF. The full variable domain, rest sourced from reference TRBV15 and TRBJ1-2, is DAMVIQNPRYQVTQFGKPVTLSCSQTLNHNVMYWYQQKSSQAPKLLFHYYDKDFNNEADTPDNFQSRRPNTSFCFLDIRSPGLGDTAMYLCATSRVAGDGGYTFGSGTRLTVV.

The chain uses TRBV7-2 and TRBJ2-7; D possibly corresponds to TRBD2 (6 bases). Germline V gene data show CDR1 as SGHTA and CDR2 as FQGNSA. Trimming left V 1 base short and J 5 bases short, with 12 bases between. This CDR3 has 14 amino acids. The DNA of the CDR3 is TGTGCCAGCAGCTTAGACCGGGACTTCCACGAGCAGTACTTC. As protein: CASSLDRDFHEQYF.

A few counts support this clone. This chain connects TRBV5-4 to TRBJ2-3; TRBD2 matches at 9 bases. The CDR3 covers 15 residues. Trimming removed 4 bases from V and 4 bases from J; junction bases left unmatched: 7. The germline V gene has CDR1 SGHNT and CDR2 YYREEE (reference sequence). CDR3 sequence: CASSPAGGRSDTQYF. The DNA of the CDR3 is TGTGCCAGCAGCCCGGCGGGGGGGCGATCAGATACGCAGTATTTT.

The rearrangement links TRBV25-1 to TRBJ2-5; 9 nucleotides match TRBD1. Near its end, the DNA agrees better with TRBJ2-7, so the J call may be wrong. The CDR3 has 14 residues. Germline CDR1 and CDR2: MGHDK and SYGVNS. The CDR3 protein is CASSAGQGAYEQYF. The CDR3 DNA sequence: TGTGCCAGCAGTGCGGGACAGGGAGCCTACGAGCAGTACTTC.

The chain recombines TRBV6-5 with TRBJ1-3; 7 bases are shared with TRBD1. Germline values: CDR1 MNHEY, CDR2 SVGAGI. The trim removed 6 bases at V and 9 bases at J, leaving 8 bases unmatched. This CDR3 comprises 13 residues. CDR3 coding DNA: TGTGCCAGCAGGAGACAGGGAGGAGGCACCATATATTTT. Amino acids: CASRRQGGGTIYF.

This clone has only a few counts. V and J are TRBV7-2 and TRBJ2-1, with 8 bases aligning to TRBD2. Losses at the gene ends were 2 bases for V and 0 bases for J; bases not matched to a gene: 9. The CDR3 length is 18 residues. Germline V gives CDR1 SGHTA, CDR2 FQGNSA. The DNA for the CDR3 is TGTGCCAGCAGCTTAAGGGCTAGCGGGTTGAGCTCCTACAATGAGCAGTTCTTC. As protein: CASSLRASGLSSYNEQFF. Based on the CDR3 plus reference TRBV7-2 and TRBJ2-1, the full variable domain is GAGVSQSPSNKVTEKGKDVELRCDPISGHTALYWYRQSLGQGLEFLIYFQGNSAPDKSGLPSDRFSAERTGGSVSTLTIQRTQQEDSAVYLCASSLRASGLSSYNEQFFGPGTRLTVL.

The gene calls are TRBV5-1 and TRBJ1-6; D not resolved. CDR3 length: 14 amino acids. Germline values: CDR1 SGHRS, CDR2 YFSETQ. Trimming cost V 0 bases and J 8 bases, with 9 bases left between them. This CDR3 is CASSLDQTYSPLHF. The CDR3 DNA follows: TGCGCCAGCAGCTTGGACCAGACGTATTCACCCCTCCACTTT.

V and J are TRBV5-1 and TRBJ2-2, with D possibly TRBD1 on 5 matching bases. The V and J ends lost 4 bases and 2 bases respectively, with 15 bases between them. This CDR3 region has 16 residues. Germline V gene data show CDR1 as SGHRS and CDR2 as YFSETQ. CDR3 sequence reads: CASSPPLGLNTGELFF. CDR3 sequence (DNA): TGCGCCAGCAGCCCGCCATTGGGGCTCAACACCGGGGAGCTGTTTTTT.

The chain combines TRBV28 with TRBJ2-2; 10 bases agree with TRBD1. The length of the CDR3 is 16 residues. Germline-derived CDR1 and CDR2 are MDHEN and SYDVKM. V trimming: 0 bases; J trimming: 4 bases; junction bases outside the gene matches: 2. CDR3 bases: TGTGCCAGCAGTTTATGGGGGACAGGGGTCACCGGGGAGCTGTTTTTT. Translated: CASSLWGTGVTGELFF.

The CDR3 protein is CASSDRLAGGYNEQFF. In nucleotides, the CDR3 is TGTGCCAGTAGTGACAGACTAGCGGGGGGCTACAATGAGCAGTTCTTC. The gene calls are TRBV19 and TRBJ2-1; TRBD2 agrees at 13 bases. From germline, CDR1 is LNHDA and CDR2 SQIVND (reference sequence). Trimming took 5 bases from V and 3 from J; bases not matched to a gene: 4. This CDR3 is 16 amino acids long.